These T cell receptor beta chains were read from a single sample in a study of identical twins. One entry per CDR3 protein results from TCRdb running MiXCR on the 5' RACE reads. The repertoire has 550,000 to 800,000 distinct CDR3 sequences, about 7.6% of them found once; the top ten carry 1.6%. The sample also formed part of further work on yellow fever vaccine responses in identical twins.

The sequenced sample was PBMCs. These receptors originate from a woman aged 18-29 years in good health. Both conserved end residues are part of each CDR3. A D gene is named only where the DNA matches it firmly. Only part of the rows carry a size: once, few, many, or a class if the clone is expanded.

>TRBD1|TRBV12-3/TRBV12-4|TRBJ1-4|16|few
CASTGTASGANEKLFF
TGTGCCAGCACCGGGACAGCCTCGGGGGCTAATGAAAAACTGTTTTTT
>TRBD1|TRBV15|TRBJ1-1|19|many
CATSRLRGQGRPMNTEAFF
TGTGCCACCAGCAGGCTGCGGGGACAGGGAAGGCCAATGAACACTGAAGCTTTCTTT
>NA|TRBV28|TRBJ2-7|16|NA
CASSGWAAGNNYEQYF
TGTGCCAGCAGTGGATGGGCGGCAGGGAATAACTACGAGCAGTACTTC
>NA|TRBV12-3/TRBV12-4|TRBJ1-1|13|few
CASGRPPNTEAFF
TGTGCCAGCGGCAGGCCTCCTAACACTGAAGCTTTCTTT
>NA|TRBV9|TRBJ2-3|17|NA
CASSVWSVRHPTDTQYF
TGTGCCAGCAGCGTATGGAGTGTCAGGCACCCCACAGATACGCAGTATTTT
>NA|TRBV20-1|TRBJ2-6|14|few
CSARGFSGANVLTF
TGCAGTGCTAGGGGGTTCTCTGGGGCCAACGTCCTGACTTTC
>NA|TRBV29-1|TRBJ2-5|12|NA
CSVEGGGGTQYF
TGCAGCGTTGAGGGAGGAGGAGGGACCCAGTACTTC
>TRBD2|TRBV5-1|TRBJ2-1|16|few
CASSFSGTSGYNEQFF
TGCGCCAGCAGCTTCTCCGGGACTAGCGGATACAATGAGCAGTTCTTC
>NA|TRBV2|TRBJ1-6|12|NA
CASSVWVSPLHF
TGTGCCAGCAGTGTTTGGGTTTCACCCCTCCACTTT
>NA|TRBV12-3/TRBV12-4|TRBJ2-2|15|many
CASSIPGLNTGELFF
TGTGCCAGCAGTATACCGGGACTCAACACCGGGGAGCTGTTTTTT
>TRBD2|TRBV20-1|TRBJ2-1|15|NA
CSAEEWGGSYNEQFF
TGCAGTGCGGAAGAGTGGGGGGGCTCCTACAATGAGCAGTTCTTC
>TRBD2|TRBV6-5|TRBJ2-3|16|few
CASSYPTSGRADTQYF
TGTGCCAGCAGTTACCCGACTAGCGGGAGGGCAGATACGCAGTATTTT
>NA|TRBV7-2|TRBJ2-6|16|many
CASSLAGNSGANVLTF
TGTGCCAGCAGCTTAGCCGGGAACTCTGGGGCCAACGTCCTGACTTTC
>NA|TRBV20-1|TRBJ1-1|13|many
CSARSIGRAEAFF
TGCAGTGCTAGGTCGATAGGGAGGGCGGAAGCTTTCTTT
>NA|TRBV5-1|TRBJ2-5|14|few
CASSQQTFQETQYF
TGCGCCAGCAGTCAACAGACCTTCCAAGAGACCCAGTACTTC
>NA|TRBV28|TRBJ2-7|12|NA
CASSLPLYEQYF
TGTGCCAGCAGTTTACCCCTCTACGAGCAGTACTTC
>NA|TRBV5-1|TRBJ2-1|15|few
CASSSQGISYNEQFF
TGCGCCAGCAGCTCGCAGGGTATCTCCTACAATGAGCAGTTCTTC
>NA|TRBV28|TRBJ2-6|15|many
CASRPTSSGANVLTF
TGTGCCAGCAGACCAACCTCGTCTGGGGCCAACGTCCTGACTTTC
>TRBD1|TRBV6-5|TRBJ1-1|16|few
CASSSSHSDRVTEAFF
TGTGCCAGCAGTTCCTCCCACTCGGACAGGGTAACTGAAGCTTTCTTT
>NA|TRBV27|TRBJ2-2|15|NA
CASRLLAPVTGELFF
TGTGCCAGCAGGTTATTGGCCCCGGTCACCGGGGAGCTGTTTTTT
>NA|TRBV10-3|TRBJ1-2|16|NA
CAISGALGSLNYGYTF
TGTGCCATCAGTGGTGCCCTTGGATCCCTTAACTATGGCTACACCTTC
>TRBD2|TRBV29-1|TRBJ2-1|13|once
CSVDSGRGGEQFF
TGCAGCGTTGATAGCGGGAGAGGAGGTGAGCAGTTCTTC
>NA|TRBV12-3/TRBV12-4|TRBJ1-6|14|NA
CASSQGLPNSPLHF
TGTGCCAGCAGTCAGGGACTGCCTAATTCACCCCTCCACTTT
>TRBD1|TRBV7-9|TRBJ1-2|14|many
CASSLGTGSYGYTF
TGCGCCAGCAGCTTGGGGACAGGGTCATATGGCTACACCTTC